This record looks at one T cell receptor (beta chain) sequence and its context. This study enrolled people aged about 18 to 90 from about two dozen US geographic areas. The record originates from a study of blood T cell repertoires in COVID-19. About the research overall: COVID-19 samples collected from the United States, Italy and Spain covered acute and convalescent phases. From T cells, B-cell-depleted T cells, or PBMCs came the material, which was cDNA or gDNA.

Using immunoSEQ multiplex PCR, the repertoire was profiled, and TCRdb retains in-frame clones only, with some absent. This table has about 240,000 clones, about 90% appearing once. Trimming left V 5 bases short and J 7 bases short, with 18 bases between. The CDR3 has 15 amino acids. The germline CDR1 and CDR2 sequences are SGHAT and FQNNGV. The chain joins TRBV11-2 to TRBJ1-3, with D maybe TRBD1 (6 bases). The clonotype comes from a woman between 40 and 50 years old with acute COVID-19. Sequencing input: PBMCs or T cells enriched from blood (not recorded which). This chain's CDR3 is CASSRSGGQRNTIYF. CDR3 DNA sequence: TGTGCCAGCAGCCGATCCGGGGGGCAGCGGAACACCATATATTTT. Looking up the rest from reference TRBV11-2 and TRBJ1-3 gives the full variable domain: EAGVAQSPRYKIIEKRQSVAFWCNPISGHATLYWYQQILGQGPKLLIQFQNNGVVDDSQLPKDRFSAERLKGVDSTLKIQPAKLEDSAVYLCASSRSGGQRNTIYFGEGSWLTVV.